This T cell receptor (beta chain) came from a study of blood T cell repertoires in COVID-19. Study-wide context: Specimens from acute and convalescent COVID-19 originated in the United States, Italy and Spain. From T cells, B-cell-depleted T cells, or PBMCs came the material, which was cDNA or gDNA.

This clone was counted only a few times. The trim removed 4 bases at V and 0 bases at J, leaving 3 bases unmatched. Per the germline V gene, CDR1 is WNHNN and CDR2 is SYGVQD (reference sequence). CDR3 length: 15 residues. In the authors' methods: Amplification of reference gene primers was used by the study to estimate nucleated cell counts. The data were produced by immunoSEQ multiplex PCR, yet TCRdb's version contains in-frame clones alone and is incomplete. V and J calls and clone size are as listed in that table; D and trimming were resolved from the DNA. This sample carries fewer than 60,000 clones, 75% to 85% of them seen once, and the ten largest clones take about 8%.

The V gene is TRBV10-1, the J gene TRBJ2-3; 8 bases line up with TRBD2. The sequence was obtained from a human donor in a cohort sampled during active COVID-19. Sequencing input: peripheral blood. The CDR3 nucleotides read TGCGCCAGCAGTGTGTCTAGCGGGAGCACAGATACGCAGTATTTT. It specifies CASSVSSGSTDTQYF.